The T cell receptor beta chain under discussion was sequenced for a study of control samples from healthy donors and cancer patients. Sequencing used immunoSEQ multiplex PCR; TCRdb keeps in-frame clones, though not all of them. Of under 150,000 clones in the sample, roughly 91% were seen once. This CDR3 comprises 12 residues. Germline V gene data show CDR1 as SGHTA and CDR2 as FQGNSA. Trimming cost V 4 bases and J 13 bases, with 16 bases left between them. The source of this sequence is a woman aged 70-85 years in good health. V and J are TRBV7-2 and TRBJ1-1; the D is unclear. Sequencing was done on a sample of blood. The CDR3 DNA reads TGTGCCAGCAGCTCGGGCGGGGTTGAAAGTTTCTTT. It specifies CASSSGGVESFF.